The entry that follows covers one TCR beta chain sequence. Its antigen remains unidentified. Other nucleotide sequences in the sample specify the same CDR3. This entry comes from a study of a mutant IDH1 vaccine in newly diagnosed glioma. About the research overall: Most patients had received both radiotherapy and temozolomide, the prior options being radiotherapy, temozolomide, or both.

This CDR3 comprises 20 residues. Trimming at V came to 6 bases and at J to 0 bases, leaving 19 bases not matched to a gene. The germline V gene encodes CDR1 MDHEN and CDR2 SYDVKM. Clones were read by immunoSEQ multiplex PCR, and TCRdb kept only the in-frame ones, dropping some. This repertoire shows tens of thousands of clones, about 86% found once; its top ten account for 2.9%. Time point meaning: baseline, week 1 (first vaccination visit). Treatment indicated: pre-vaccination baseline after standard-of-care therapy. Points from the study as a whole: Among all patients, vaccine-induced immune responses occurred in over 80%. Among top peripheral T cell clonotypes, changes seemed unrelated to pseudoprogression.

The J gene is TRBJ1-5, the V gene TRBV28; 8 bases match TRBD1. Sequencing was performed on PBMCs, taken from a glioma patient treated with radiotherapy, temozolomide or both. The source of this sequence is a man aged 25 to 40 with glioma. The CDR3 DNA is TGTGCCAGCAGAGAGCCGGGACAGGCGAGGTGGGTCTATAGCAATCAGCCCCAGCATTTT. Translation: CASREPGQARWVYSNQPQHF. The full variable domain, rest sourced from reference TRBV28 and TRBJ1-5, is DVKVTQSSRYLVKRTGEKVFLECVQDMDHENMFWYRQDPGLGLRLIYFSYDVKMKEKGDIPEGYSVSREKKERFSLILESASTNQTSMYLCASREPGQARWVYSNQPQHFGDGTRLSIL.